This TCR beta chain was captured in a study of OX40 agonist ivuxolimab in advanced cancers. Across the whole study: Patients in the trial were receiving intravenous ivuxolimab every 2 weeks, at doses of 0.01 to 10 mg/kg. It was permissible to have had prior anti-PD-1, anti-PD-L1 or anti-CTLA-4 therapy, and around 40% had some.

As concerns this clone: Its antigen remains unknown.

This CDR3 is 14 amino acids long. The germline V and J ends were trimmed by 0 bases and 0 bases, with 8 bases remaining between them. Germline lookup yields CDR1 GTSNPN and CDR2 SVGIG (reference sequence). Repertoires were generated with immunoSEQ multiplex PCR, while TCRdb's copy carries only in-frame clones and drops some. The sample includes about 120,000 clones, 80% to 90% seen only once; the top ten take under 0.7%. Whole-study findings and limits: There were, on average, more expanded clones in CD8+ T cells than in CD4+. CD4+ and CD8+ blood T cells expanded clonally by week 6 at 0.1 to 3.0 mg/kg.

V usage is TRBV30 and J usage is TRBJ1-2; D gene unclear. This receptor was obtained from an adult with an advanced solid tumor such as melanoma, head and neck, liver or kidney cancer. Sequences were derived from CD4+ or CD8+ T cells sorted from blood, sampled in a trial of the OX40 agonist ivuxolimab. The CDR3 is CAWSVSSPNYGYTF. The CDR3 bases are TGTGCCTGGAGTGTAAGCAGCCCTAACTATGGCTACACCTTC.